A selection of T cell receptor beta chains follows, all from one sample in a study of T cells in Graves' hyperthyroidism and ophthalmopathy. TCRdb recomputed calls from the multiplex PCR reads with MiXCR, one row per CDR3 protein. The table records approximately 360,000 distinct CDR3 sequences, about 15% of them present only once. Sequences were obtained from blood. These receptors came from a woman under 30 with Graves' hyperthyroidism that later progressed to Graves' ophthalmopathy. Both conserved end residues are part of each CDR3.

V gene,J gene,CDR3 protein
TRBV7-2,TRBJ2-7,CASSPPGRTKHEQYF
TRBV28,TRBJ2-7,CASSNRANYEQYF
TRBV7-2,TRBJ2-1,CASSLWTGDNEQFF
TRBV10-3,TRBJ2-3,CAISEGGRASDTQYF
TRBV30,TRBJ1-2,CAWRDNDYGYTF
TRBV5-1,TRBJ1-4,CASSRQGANEKLFF
TRBV4-2,TRBJ2-7,CASSQDWVAGAYEQYF
TRBV12-3/TRBV12-4,TRBJ1-3,CASDKGGQGGNTIYF
TRBV27,TRBJ1-1,CASSLGTEVSEAFF
TRBV27,TRBJ1-2,CASSFTGDDYGYTF
TRBV30,TRBJ1-1,CAWSVTGAEAFF
TRBV10-3,TRBJ1-1,CAISERQGRTFF
TRBV5-6,TRBJ2-7,CASSGTENAYEQYF
TRBV6-1,TRBJ2-7,CASSLAAGGDYEQYF
TRBV11-2,TRBJ2-1,CASSLSAGGSGNEQFF
TRBV2,TRBJ1-2,CASTMTGEYGYTF
TRBV19,TRBJ1-2,CASSIRGTVNYGYTF
TRBV6-1,TRBJ2-1,CASRRAAHNEQFF
TRBV4-1,TRBJ2-5,CASSQGALQETQYF
TRBV2,TRBJ1-6,CASRQGEMNSPLHF
TRBV27,TRBJ2-1,CASSQYKSSGNEQFF
TRBV10-3,TRBJ2-3,CAISEDGEDTQYF
TRBV7-9,TRBJ1-3,CASNRNGNTIYF
TRBV2,TRBJ2-3,CASIYSVHTQYF
TRBV10-3,TRBJ2-1,CAIKETSGGLSSYNEQFF
TRBV20-1,TRBJ2-5,CSAMKQGAETQYF
TRBV6-1,TRBJ2-1,CASRPLGTSGSMVFNEQFF
TRBV20-1,TRBJ2-5,CSARDLAGGQETQYF
TRBV11-2,TRBJ2-7,CASSTNRDSTYEQYF
TRBV5-1,TRBJ2-3,CASSRNPGDTDTQYF
TRBV27,TRBJ2-5,CASSPALAGGETQYF
TRBV2,TRBJ2-1,CASSEREDSYNEQFF
TRBV5-1,TRBJ1-3,CASSLRGSDGNTIYF
TRBV28,TRBJ2-7,CASRPASRYEQYF
TRBV29-1,TRBJ2-3,CSVGKASGSVGDTQYF
TRBV11-1,TRBJ1-1,CASSHRQGGTEAFF
TRBV15,TRBJ2-2,CATSAKTGGPWELFF
TRBV20-1,TRBJ2-1,CSARASRSFNEQFF
TRBV27,TRBJ2-2,CASSGSLNTGELFF
TRBV29-1,TRBJ1-1,CSVRTGAQNTEAFF
TRBV28,TRBJ1-2,CASNALIGRRTYGYTF